This passage covers 10 T cell receptor beta chains from one sample sequenced in a study of blood T cell repertoires in COVID-19. Here immunoSEQ multiplex PCR was the method, and the copy in TCRdb shows in-frame clones only, minus some. The table has 15,000 to 20,000 clones, 86% seen once. Sequences were obtained from peripheral blood. These receptors all come from a human donor with active COVID-19. The donor label of this sample is uncertain.

The chain has TRBV3-1 (or the pseudogene TRBV3-2) and TRBJ2-3; TRBD1 might be the D (6 bases). The CDR3 contains 15 residues. V lost 2 bases, J lost 0 bases, and 9 bases lay in between. Germline CDR1 and CDR2: LGHDT and YNNKEL (reference sequence). As DNA, the CDR3 is TGTGCCAGCAGCCAACGGGGACATAGCACAGATACGCAGTATTTT. It yields the protein CASSQRGHSTDTQYF.

This chain connects TRBV9 to TRBJ2-5; D call uncertain. Trimming removed 0 bases at V and 5 bases at J, with 14 bases between. The CDR3 runs 15 residues. Looked up from germline, CDR1 is SGDLS and CDR2 is YYNGEE. The CDR3 reads CASSVDASLIETQYF. The CDR3, as DNA: TGTGCCAGCAGCGTAGACGCTAGTCTTATTGAGACCCAGTACTTC.

The chain joins TRBV6-6 to TRBJ2-7; D perhaps matches TRBD2 (6 bases). From germline, CDR1 is MNHNY and CDR2 SVGAGI (reference sequence). This CDR3 spans 14 amino acids. V gave up 2 bases and J gave up 0 bases, with 8 bases separating them. In nucleotides, the CDR3 is TGTGCCAGCAGTTACACGGGAGACTCCTACGAGCAGTACTTC. Amino acids: CASSYTGDSYEQYF.

The chain carries TRBV23-1 and TRBJ1-5; D is perhaps TRBD1 (5 bases). TRBV23-1 is annotated as an ORF whose role is uncertain. This CDR3 spans 16 amino acids. The V end was cut by 2 bases, the J end by 0 bases, with 11 bases between. The CDR3 is CASSQIQGNSNQPQHF. CDR3 in DNA: TGCGCCAGCAGTCAAATTCAGGGTAATAGCAATCAGCCCCAGCATTTT.

J is TRBJ2-6 and V is TRBV7-3, with D maybe TRBD1 (6 bases). The germline CDR1 and CDR2 sequences are SGHTA and FQGTGA. Trimming removed 4 bases at V and 3 bases at J, with 10 bases between. The length of the CDR3 is 15 residues. The CDR3 DNA reads TGTGCCAGCAGCTACACAGGGCTTGGGGCCAACGTCCTGACTTTC. Translation: CASSYTGLGANVLTF.

This chain joins TRBV12-3 or TRBV12-4 and TRBJ1-5; D is uncertain. V gave up 6 bases and J gave up 7 bases, with 13 bases separating them. The CDR3 has 13 amino acids. CDR3 amino acids: CASSLQLSQPQHF. CDR3 bases: TGTGCCAGCAGCTTACAGTTATCGCAGCCCCAGCATTTT.

In DNA form, the CDR3 reads TGTGCCAGCAGTTTACCCGGGAACTATGGCTACACCTTC. It encodes CASSLPGNYGYTF. J is TRBJ1-2 and V is TRBV12-3 or TRBV12-4; D is unresolved. The germline V and J ends were trimmed by 2 bases and 2 bases, with 6 bases remaining between them. The CDR3 has 13 amino acids.

J is TRBJ2-7 and V is TRBV29-1; TRBD2 matches at 7 bases. V was clipped by 5 bases and J by 5 bases; unmatched bases: 15. CDR1 and CDR2 (germline): SQVTM, ANQGSEA. The CDR3 extends over 15 amino acids. CDR3 bases: TGCAGCGTTTTAGCGGGTAGCTCCGGGGCCCACGAGCAGTACTTC. Translated, it gives CSVLAGSSGAHEQYF.

This chain joins TRBV9 and TRBJ1-3; D is uncertain. The V end lost 3 bases, the J end lost 2 bases, and 12 bases lay between the germline ends. This CDR3 is 15 amino acids long. Germline V lookup: CDR1 SGDLS, CDR2 YYNGEE. The CDR3 DNA sequence: TGTGCCAGCAGCGCCCTACAGAGAACTGGAAACACCATATATTTT. It translates to CASSALQRTGNTIYF. The full variable domain, in which reference TRBV9 and TRBJ1-3 provide the parts outside the CDR3, is DSGVTQTPKHLITATGQRVTLRCSPRSGDLSVYWYQQSLDQGLQFLIQYYNGEERAKGNILERFSAQQFPDLHSELNLSSLELGDSALYFCASSALQRTGNTIYFGEGSWLTVV.

The chain couples TRBV25-1 to TRBJ1-2, with D possibly being TRBD1 (6 bases). CDR3 size: 16 residues. The germline V gene encodes CDR1 MGHDK and CDR2 SYGVNS. Between the trimmed V and J ends, which lost 1 base and 6 bases, there was a span of 18 bases. The CDR3 loop reads CASSESTGSAYNGYTF. Here the CDR3 DNA reads TGTGCCAGCAGTGAATCGACAGGATCGGCGTATAATGGCTACACCTTC.